The entry below describes one TCR beta chain. The antigen this receptor binds is unknown. No base quality information exists; no much larger clone differs at one position. The CDR3 contains 14 residues, cysteine and phenylalanine counted. Only CDR3 DNA is held: 42 bases, read in frame from base 1. Trimming at the junction amounts to 4 bases on V and 2 bases on J, and the germline ends lie 12 bases apart. In the germline V gene, CDR1 corresponds to SGHDT and CDR2 to YYEEEE. The source of the sample is a study of T cells after yellow fever vaccination (dated by TCRdb to between 2018 and 2021). Study-wide context: Libraries from fractions with low cell numbers were prepared with the SMART-Seq v4 Ultra Low Input RNA kit. Two healthy male donors, one aged 18 to 29 and one aged 30 to 39 years, were included in the cohort. Blood was drawn at multiple timepoints before and after primary and secondary immunization, with bulk PBMC replicates and cell subsets isolated. To track T-cell clones before and after primary and booster YFV17D yellow fever vaccination, bulk TCR alpha and beta repertoires were sequenced longitudinally. What the research found in general, with its limitations: Compared with the primary T-cell response, the secondary T-cell response was weaker but faster, peaking on day 5 rather than day 15. The study included only two donors, which limits how far the findings can be generalized. Computational filtering was required because FACS-sorted repertoires could contain abundant contaminating clonotypes from the bulk population. A small fraction of clonotypes appeared in both the CD4 and CD8 compartments, likely as a result of convergent recombination. After the booster, most clones that had expanded after primary vaccination were detected again (about 95% of CD4 and around nine tenths of CD8), suggesting broad maintenance of memory.

The treatment or condition label of this sample denotes: live attenuated yellow fever vaccine strain. At each blood-draw timepoint, two biological replicates of bulk PBMCs were obtained. A standard Ficoll-Paque protocol was used to isolate PBMCs from peripheral blood. TriZol was used to extract RNA from bulk PBMCs, CD4 and CD8 fractions, and dextramer-positive and dextramer-negative fractions. TCR cDNA was synthesized by 5'RACE template switching, through which a universal primer site and unique molecular identifiers were introduced. Priming for cDNA synthesis came from both the TCR alpha and TCR beta constant segments. Library amplification used two PCR steps, and the second PCR step added sample barcodes and sequencing adapters. Libraries were sequenced on Illumina HiSeq 2500 (2x100 bp) or NovaSeq (2x150 bp). The study's processing was this. Reads were demultiplexed and collapsed into UMI consensus sequences with MIGEC, and V(D)J alignment was performed with MiXCR. Vaccine-responding clonotypes were identified with edgeR using replicate PBMC samples, with FDR below 0.01 and a log2 fold change above 5 up to day 15 being required. Bulk clonotypes were assigned CD4 or CD8 identity according to which sequenced CD4 or CD8 repertoire held them at higher abundance. Using fastp at Q25 and MiXCR, TCRdb reprocessed the public reads and kept productive beta chains. Each entry merges the rows of one CDR3 protein and shows their most common DNA and genes. The V and J calls and clone size come from TCRdb's table, not from the authors' own analysis. The sample profile shows just under 600,000 distinct CDR3 sequences; approximately 13% of them were found once. Around an eighth of the sample belongs to the ten largest clones.

The chain is made from TRBV5-6 and TRBJ1-2; a tentative D call is TRBD1 (6 bases match). This specimen consisted of PBMCs, obtained on the day of the yellow fever booster vaccination. The TCR sequence derives from a man aged 25 to 45 who received the YFV17D yellow fever vaccine. The DNA sequence is TGTGCCAGCAGCACCTCCGGGACAAACTATGGCTACACCTTC. It translates as CASSTSGTNYGYTF.